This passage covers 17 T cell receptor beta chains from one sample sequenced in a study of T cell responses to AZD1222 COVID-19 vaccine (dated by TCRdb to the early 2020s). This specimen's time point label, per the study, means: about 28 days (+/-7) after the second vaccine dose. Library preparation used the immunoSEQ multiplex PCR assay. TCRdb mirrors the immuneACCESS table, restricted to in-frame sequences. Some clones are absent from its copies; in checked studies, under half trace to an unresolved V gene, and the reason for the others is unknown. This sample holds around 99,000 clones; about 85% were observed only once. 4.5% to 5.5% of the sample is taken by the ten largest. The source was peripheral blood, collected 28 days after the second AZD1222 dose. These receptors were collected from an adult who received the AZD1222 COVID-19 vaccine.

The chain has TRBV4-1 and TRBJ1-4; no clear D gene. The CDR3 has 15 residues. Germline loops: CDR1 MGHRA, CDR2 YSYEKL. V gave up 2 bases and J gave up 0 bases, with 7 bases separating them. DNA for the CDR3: TGCGCCAGCAGCCAACTGGGATCAACTAATGAAAAACTGTTTTTT. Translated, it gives CASSQLGSTNEKLFF.

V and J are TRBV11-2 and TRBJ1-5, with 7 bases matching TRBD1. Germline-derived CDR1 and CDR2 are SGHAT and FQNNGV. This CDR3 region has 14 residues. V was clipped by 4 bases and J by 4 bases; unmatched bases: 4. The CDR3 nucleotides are TGTGCCAGCAGCTACGGGACAGCGAATCAGCCCCAGCATTTT. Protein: CASSYGTANQPQHF.

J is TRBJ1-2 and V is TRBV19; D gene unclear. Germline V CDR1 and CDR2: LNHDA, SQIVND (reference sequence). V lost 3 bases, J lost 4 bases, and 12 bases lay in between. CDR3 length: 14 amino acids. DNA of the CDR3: TGTGCCAGTAGTATCCCAGAAGACGGCTATGGCTACACCTTC. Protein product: CASSIPEDGYGYTF.

The CDR3 coding sequence is TGTGCCACCAGTGGAGGAAGGACCGGGGAGCTGTTTTTT. Amino acids: CATSGGRTGELFF. The V gene is TRBV24-1, the J gene TRBJ2-2, with no clear D. Germline values: CDR1 KGHDR, CDR2 SFDVKD. Trimming took off 5 bases at V and 5 bases at J, with 8 bases between the two ends. The CDR3 consists of 13 residues.

DNA of the CDR3: TGTGCCAGCAGCCAAACCGCGGGGGGCTATGGCTACACCTTC. It codes for CASSQTAGGYGYTF. The chain links TRBV3-1 (or the pseudogene TRBV3-2) to TRBJ1-2; possibly TRBD1 for D (5 bases). The V end was cut by 2 bases, the J end by 4 bases, with 11 bases between. The CDR3 extends over 14 amino acids. From germline, CDR1 is LGHDT and CDR2 YNNKEL (reference sequence).

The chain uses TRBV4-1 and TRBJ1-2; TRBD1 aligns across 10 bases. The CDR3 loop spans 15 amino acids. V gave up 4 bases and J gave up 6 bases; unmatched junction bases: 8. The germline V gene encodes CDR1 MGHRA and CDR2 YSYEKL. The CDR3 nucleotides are TGCGCCAGCAGCCCGGGACAGGGGTTAAAAGATGGCTACACCTTC. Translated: CASSPGQGLKDGYTF.

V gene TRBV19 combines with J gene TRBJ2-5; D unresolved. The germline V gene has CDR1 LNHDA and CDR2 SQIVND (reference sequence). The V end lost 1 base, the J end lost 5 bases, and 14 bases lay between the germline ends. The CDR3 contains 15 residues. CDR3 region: CASSIGPAPTETQYF. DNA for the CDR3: TGTGCCAGTAGTATAGGGCCTGCCCCAACGGAGACCCAGTACTTC.

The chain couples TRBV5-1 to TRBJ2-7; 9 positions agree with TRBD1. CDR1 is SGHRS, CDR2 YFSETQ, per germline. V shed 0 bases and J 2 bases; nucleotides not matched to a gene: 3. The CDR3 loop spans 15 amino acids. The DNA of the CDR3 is TGCGCCAGCAGCTTGGGGGGACAGGGTCCCTACGAGCAGTACTTC. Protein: CASSLGGQGPYEQYF.

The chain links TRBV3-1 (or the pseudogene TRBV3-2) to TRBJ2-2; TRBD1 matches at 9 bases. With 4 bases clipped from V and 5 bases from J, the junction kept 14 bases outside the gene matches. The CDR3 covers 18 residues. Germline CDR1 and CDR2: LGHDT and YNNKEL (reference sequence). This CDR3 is CASSRRDRDGLRTGELFF. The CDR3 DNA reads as TGTGCCAGCAGCCGCAGGGACAGGGACGGGTTACGGACCGGGGAGCTGTTTTTT.

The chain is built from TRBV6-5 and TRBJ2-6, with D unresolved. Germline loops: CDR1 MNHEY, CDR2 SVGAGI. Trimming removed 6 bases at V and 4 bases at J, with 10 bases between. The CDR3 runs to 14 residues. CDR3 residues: CASRMTAGANVLTF. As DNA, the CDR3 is TGTGCCAGCAGGATGACGGCCGGGGCCAACGTCCTGACTTTC.

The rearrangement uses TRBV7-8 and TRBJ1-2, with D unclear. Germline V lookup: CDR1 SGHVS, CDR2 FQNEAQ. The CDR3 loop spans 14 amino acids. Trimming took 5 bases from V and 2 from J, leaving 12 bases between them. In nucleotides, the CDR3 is TGTGCCAGCAGCCCCTCAAGGACCAACTATGGCTACACCTTC. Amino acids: CASSPSRTNYGYTF.

This CDR3 reads CASSYEKPEAFF. The CDR3 DNA reads TGTGCCAGCAGCTACGAAAAACCTGAAGCTTTCTTT. The V and J genes are TRBV5-5 and TRBJ1-1; D not certain. This CDR3 has 12 amino acids. Germline V CDR1 and CDR2: SGHKS, YYEKEE (reference sequence). V was cut by 3 bases and J by 6 bases, with 9 bases left in between.

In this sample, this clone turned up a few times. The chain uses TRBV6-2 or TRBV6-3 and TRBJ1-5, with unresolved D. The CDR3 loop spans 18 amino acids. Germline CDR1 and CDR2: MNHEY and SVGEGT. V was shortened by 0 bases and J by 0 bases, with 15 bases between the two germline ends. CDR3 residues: CASSYSAGIGYSNQPQHF. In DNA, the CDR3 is TGTGCCAGCAGTTACTCTGCAGGAATCGGTTATAGCAATCAGCCCCAGCATTTT.

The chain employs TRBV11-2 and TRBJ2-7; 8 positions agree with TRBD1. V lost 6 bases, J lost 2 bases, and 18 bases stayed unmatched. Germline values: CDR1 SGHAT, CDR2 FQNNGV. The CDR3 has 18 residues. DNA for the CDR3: TGTGCCAGCAGTCCAGGGGGCGCCGAAGGCACAAACACCTACGAGCAGTACTTC. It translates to CASSPGGAEGTNTYEQYF.

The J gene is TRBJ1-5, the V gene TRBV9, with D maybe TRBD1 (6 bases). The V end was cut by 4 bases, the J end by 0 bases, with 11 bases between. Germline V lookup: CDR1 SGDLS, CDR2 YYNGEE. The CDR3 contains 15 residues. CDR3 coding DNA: TGTGCCAGCAGCTCCACAGGGAGTAGCAATCAGCCCCAGCATTTT. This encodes CASSSTGSSNQPQHF.

As DNA, the CDR3 is TGTGCCAGCAGCCACTACGGGGGGCCCCAAAACATTCAGTACTTC. Its protein product is CASSHYGGPQNIQYF. This chain joins TRBV3-1 (or the pseudogene TRBV3-2) and TRBJ2-4, with TRBD2 as a possible D gene (7 bases). The CDR3 runs 15 residues. Looked up from germline, CDR1 is LGHDT and CDR2 is YNNKEL (reference sequence). Trimming stripped 3 bases from V and 5 bases from J, with 14 bases between.

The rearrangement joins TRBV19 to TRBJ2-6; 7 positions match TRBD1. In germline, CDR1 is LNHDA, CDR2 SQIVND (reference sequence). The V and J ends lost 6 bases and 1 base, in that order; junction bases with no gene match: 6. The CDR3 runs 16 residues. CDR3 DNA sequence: TGTGCCAGTAGCCAGACAGGGCCGTCTGGGGCCAACGTCCTGACTTTC. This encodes CASSQTGPSGANVLTF.